One T cell receptor beta chain is described in this entry. Its specificity is unknown. Tagging with unique molecular identifiers was applied to individual cDNA molecules. TCRdb analysed the 5' RACE reads with MiXCR anew, one entry per CDR3 protein. The repertoire holds tens of thousands of distinct CDR3 sequences, with 12% as singletons. The data stem from a study of early T cells in non-severe SARS-CoV-2 infection. Study information: Bulk RNA taken from unsorted whole blood was sequenced, leaving chains unpaired. Points from the study as a whole: Using VDJdb, the matching emphasized anti-spike CD8 responses while missing private and CD4 specificities.

The V gene's germline CDR1 is LGHNA and CDR2 YNFKEQ. The V and J ends lost 4 bases and 2 bases, in that order; junction bases with no gene match: 13. CDR3 size: 19 residues. The sequence was collected from an adult who was a healthcare worker with PCR-confirmed SARS-CoV-2 infection or an uninfected control (not recorded which). The donor label of this sample is uncertain. Material: whole blood, obtained at baseline. The chain employs TRBV4-2 and TRBJ2-5; 13 bases are shared with TRBD2. The CDR3 loop is CASSLRTSGGRRGQETQYF. The CDR3, as DNA: TGTGCCAGCAGCCTCCGGACTAGCGGGGGCCGTCGGGGACAAGAGACCCAGTACTTC.